This entry lists 30 T cell receptor beta chains sequenced from one sample in a study of blood T cell repertoires in COVID-19. Libraries were prepared by immunoSEQ multiplex PCR; TCRdb keeps only in-frame clonotypes and omits some of them. The data contain a few hundred thousand clones, about 88% of them singletons. What was sequenced was PBMCs or T cells enriched from blood (not recorded which). The source is a woman in her twenties or thirties who had recovered from COVID-19.

The chain combines TRBV2 with TRBJ2-2; D unresolved. Germline CDR1 and CDR2: SNHLY and FYNNEI. This CDR3 region has 12 residues. Trimming cost V 7 bases and J 1 base, with 4 bases left between them. The CDR3 reads CASIRNTGELFF. As DNA, the CDR3 is TGTGCCAGCATTCGGAACACCGGGGAGCTGTTTTTT. Full variable domain (outside the CDR3, taken from reference TRBV2 and TRBJ2-2): EPEVTQTPSHQVTQMGQEVILRCVPISNHLYFYWYRQILGQKVEFLVSFYNNEISEKSEIFDDQFSVERPDGSNFTLKIRSTKLEDSAMYFCASIRNTGELFFGEGSRLTVL.

This clone was detected only once. V gene TRBV27 combines with J gene TRBJ2-7; the D gene is possibly TRBD2 (5 bases). Germline CDR1 reads MNHEY; CDR2 reads SMNVEV (reference sequence). The V and J ends lost 4 bases and 9 bases respectively, with 22 bases between them. The CDR3 has 15 residues. The CDR3 sequence: CASSSQRTGWFAQYF. CDR3 coding DNA: TGTGCCAGCAGTTCACAACGGACGGGGTGGTTTGCGCAGTACTTC.

The chain uses TRBV19 and TRBJ1-5; no firm D call. The CDR3 extends over 14 amino acids. Germline CDR1 LNHDA, CDR2 SQIVND (reference sequence). V was cut by 3 bases and J by 3 bases, with 9 bases left in between. As DNA, the CDR3 is TGTGCCAGTAGTATTAATCAGTACAATCAGCCCCAGCATTTT. This sequence encodes CASSINQYNQPQHF.

The chain carries TRBV9 and TRBJ2-1, with 9 bases matching TRBD1. The V gene end was trimmed by 3 bases and the J gene end by 6 bases; junction bases not matched to a gene: 7. This CDR3 has 15 amino acids. CDR1 and CDR2 (germline): SGDLS, YYNGEE. The CDR3 DNA reads as TGTGCCAGCAGCGGGGGACAGGGCGGCTTCAATGAGCAGTTCTTC. Translated: CASSGGQGGFNEQFF.

The gene calls are TRBV11-2 and TRBJ1-4, with 7 nucleotides matching TRBD1. The CDR3 extends over 17 amino acids. V shed 4 bases and J 7 bases; nucleotides not matched to a gene: 15. Germline-derived CDR1 and CDR2 are SGHAT and FQNNGV. The CDR3 DNA follows: TGTGCCAGCAGCTACACCACCGACAGGGATCGGGGTGAAAAACTGTTTTTT. This translates into CASSYTTDRDRGEKLFF.

CDR3: CSVEDQARAHGYTF. The CDR3 coding sequence is TGCAGCGTTGAAGATCAAGCCAGGGCCCATGGCTACACCTTC. The V gene is TRBV29-1, the J gene TRBJ1-2, with a possible D match to TRBD1 (5 bases). V lost 0 bases and J lost 6, with 14 bases in between. CDR1 is SQVTM and CDR2 is ANQGSEA in the germline V gene. The CDR3 runs 14 residues.

This clone was counted a single time. The gene calls are TRBV30 and TRBJ1-6; D is uncertain. This CDR3 has 15 residues. V lost 2 bases and J lost 9, with 17 bases in between. Germline CDR1 GTSNPN, CDR2 SVGIG (reference sequence). The CDR3 protein is CAWSSATLGSSPLHF. CDR3 bases: TGTGCCTGGAGTAGTGCCACACTGGGGAGTTCACCCCTCCACTTT.

This clone was recorded a few times. This chain links TRBV7-9 with TRBJ2-2; D is perhaps TRBD2 (5 bases). The V end was cut by 2 bases, the J end by 3 bases, with 7 bases between. The CDR3 extends over 14 amino acids. Germline loops: CDR1 SEHNR, CDR2 FQNEAQ (reference sequence). CDR3 sequence (DNA): TGTGCCAGCAGCTTACTAGCTCACACCGGGGAGCTGTTTTTT. Its protein is CASSLLAHTGELFF.

J is TRBJ1-6 and V is TRBV7-2; 7 nucleotides match TRBD1. The CDR3 consists of 16 residues. Germline loops: CDR1 SGHTA, CDR2 FQGNSA. The ends lost 4 bases at V and 10 bases at J; junction bases unmatched: 13. This CDR3 is CASSSSRQGGFSPLHF. In nucleotides, the CDR3 is TGTGCCAGCAGCTCAAGCCGACAGGGAGGTTTCTCACCCCTCCACTTT.

In its sample, this clone was seen once. The chain links TRBV6-2 or TRBV6-3 to TRBJ2-7; TRBD1 agrees at 10 bases. V shed 5 bases, J shed 5 bases, and the junction held 9 bases outside the gene matches. CDR1 is MNHEY, CDR2 SVGEGT, per germline. The CDR3 has 15 residues. Written as DNA, the CDR3 is TGTGCCAGCAGTACCCGGGACAGGGGTTCCCACGAGCAGTACTTC. Protein sequence: CASSTRDRGSHEQYF.

The chain recombines TRBV2 with TRBJ1-3; TRBD1 matches at 7 bases. The CDR3 spans 16 residues. Germline V gives CDR1 SNHLY, CDR2 FYNNEI. The V segment lost 2 bases and the J segment 0 bases; nucleotides outside the gene matches: 4. CDR3 in amino acids: CASSEQGEHSGNTIYF. In nucleotides, the CDR3 is TGTGCCAGCAGTGAACAGGGGGAGCACTCTGGAAACACCATATATTTT.

The chain employs TRBV15 and TRBJ1-1, with D unclear. Germline CDR1 LNHNV, CDR2 YYDKDF (reference sequence). CDR3 length: 13 residues. The ends were cut back, 6 bases at V and 4 bases at J, with 12 bases in the middle. The CDR3 bases are TGTGCCACCAGTTACGACATTAGCACTGAAGCTTTCTTT. Its protein product is CATSYDISTEAFF.

The rearrangement joins TRBV28 to TRBJ1-4, with 7 bases lining up with TRBD1. Unmatched junction bases numbered 5, after V lost 6 bases and J lost 7 bases. CDR3 size: 13 residues. In germline, CDR1 is MDHEN, CDR2 SYDVKM. The CDR3 DNA sequence: TGTGCCAGCAGCGACAGGGTTGTTGAAAAACTGTTTTTT. Protein: CASSDRVVEKLFF.

This clone appeared once. The V gene is TRBV28, the J gene TRBJ2-3; 9 positions match TRBD2. Germline V CDR1 and CDR2: MDHEN, SYDVKM. This CDR3 has 20 residues. After removal of 3 bases from V and 4 bases from J, the junction contained 20 bases not matched to a gene. DNA of the CDR3: TGTGCCAGCAGTTTCTTCGCTAAGGGGGCTGGCGGGGGGGACGCAGATACGCAGTATTTT. It specifies CASSFFAKGAGGGDADTQYF.

CDR3 DNA sequence: TGTGCCAGCAGCCAAGATAGCGACAGGGGAGATAACGAGCAGTACTTC. This codes for CASSQDSDRGDNEQYF. The chain recombines TRBV3-1 (or the pseudogene TRBV3-2) with TRBJ2-7, with 8 nucleotides matching TRBD1. This CDR3 comprises 16 residues. With V trimmed by 0 bases and J by 5 bases, 9 bases remained unmatched. CDR1 LGHDT and CDR2 YNNKEL come from the germline V gene (reference sequence).

CDR3 coding DNA: TGTGCCAGCAGTTACTCGGGGGGGAACACTGAAGCTTTCTTT. This codes for CASSYSGGNTEAFF. V and J are TRBV6-5 and TRBJ1-1; D may be TRBD1 (5 bases). Germline CDR1 is MNHEY and CDR2 is SVGAGI. This CDR3 contains 14 residues. The germline V and J ends were trimmed by 0 bases and 1 base, with 6 bases remaining between them.

This chain links TRBV18 with TRBJ1-4; 8 bases line up with TRBD1. This CDR3 is 15 amino acids long. Germline V gene sequence: CDR1 KGHSH, CDR2 LQKENI. Losses at the gene ends were 6 bases for V and 4 bases for J; bases not matched to a gene: 7. Here the CDR3 reads CASSSDRESNEKLFF. In nucleotides, the CDR3 is TGTGCCAGCTCGTCGGACAGGGAAAGTAATGAAAAACTGTTTTTT.

The J gene is TRBJ1-2, the V gene TRBV27; 10 bases match TRBD1. Germline values: CDR1 MNHEY, CDR2 SMNVEV (reference sequence). V trimming: 1 base; J trimming: 8 bases; junction bases outside the gene matches: 10. The CDR3 spans 16 residues. In DNA, the CDR3 is TGTGCCAGCAGTTTATACCGAACCGGACAGGGGGAAGGCTACACCTTC. Amino acids: CASSLYRTGQGEGYTF.

The chain recombines TRBV12-2 with TRBJ1-4; the table gives TRBD1 as D, unverified against the DNA. TRBV12-2 is recorded as a pseudogene. This CDR3 is built from 16 residues. For the CDR3, the DNA is TGTGCAAGTCGCTTTCGCTCGACAGGGCCTAATGAAAAACTGTTTTTT. Residues: CASRFRSTGPNEKLFF.

The rearrangement links TRBV19 to TRBJ1-2; 10 positions match TRBD1. Germline V lookup: CDR1 LNHDA, CDR2 SQIVND (reference sequence). Trimming at V came to 4 bases and at J to 6 bases, leaving 11 bases not matched to a gene. This CDR3 contains 16 residues. CDR3 region: CASSTRDRGNANGYTF. The CDR3 nucleotides read TGTGCCAGTAGTACCCGGGACAGGGGCAACGCTAATGGCTACACCTTC.

The gene calls are TRBV7-2 and TRBJ2-5; 13 nucleotides match TRBD2. Germline CDR1 is SGHTA and CDR2 is FQGNSA. V lost 6 bases and J lost 5; bases outside the gene matches: 18. The CDR3 extends over 19 amino acids. CDR3 nucleotide sequence: TGTGCCAGCAGTGAAACCCGACTAGCGGGGGGCCCGGTTGCGGAGACCCAGTACTTC. Its protein product is CASSETRLAGGPVAETQYF.

This sequence joins TRBV28 and TRBJ2-3, with D possibly TRBD2 on 6 matching bases. Germline V gene sequence: CDR1 MDHEN, CDR2 SYDVKM. Trimming removed 2 bases at V and 4 bases at J, with 16 bases between. CDR3 size: 16 residues. The CDR3 sequence is CASSLERLGMPDTQYF. CDR3 bases: TGTGCCAGCAGTTTAGAGAGACTAGGAATGCCAGATACGCAGTATTTT. Combining the CDR3 with reference TRBV28 and TRBJ2-3 gives the whole variable domain DVKVTQSSRYLVKRTGEKVFLECVQDMDHENMFWYRQDPGLGLRLIYFSYDVKMKEKGDIPEGYSVSREKKERFSLILESASTNQTSMYLCASSLERLGMPDTQYFGPGTRLTVL.

The chain has TRBV29-1 and TRBJ2-3, with 10 bases matching TRBD2. Trimming took 7 bases from V and 4 from J; bases not matched to a gene: 8. This CDR3 is built from 14 residues. The V gene's germline CDR1 is SQVTM and CDR2 ANQGSEA. The CDR3 loop is CSGLAGGSPDTQYF. The CDR3 DNA sequence: TGCAGCGGATTAGCGGGGGGCTCCCCAGATACGCAGTATTTT.

The chain recombines TRBV19 with TRBJ1-2; 8 bases align to TRBD1. J gave up 2 bases and V 4 bases, and 15 bases lay outside the gene matches. The CDR3 length is 18 residues. The germline CDR1 and CDR2 sequences are LNHDA and SQIVND (reference sequence). In nucleotides, the CDR3 is TGTGCCAGTAGTACTTTTTTTGGACAGGGAAGCTCCAACTATGGCTACACCTTC. This encodes CASSTFFGQGSSNYGYTF.

This sequence joins TRBV27 and TRBJ1-2; D possibly corresponds to TRBD1 (5 bases). The CDR3 has 13 amino acids. Trimming pared 2 bases from V and 7 bases from J, leaving 11 bases between. Germline CDR1 reads MNHEY; CDR2 reads SMNVEV (reference sequence). This CDR3 reads CASSLTTAGGYTF. The CDR3 DNA sequence: TGTGCCAGCAGTTTAACGACAGCGGGTGGCTACACCTTC.

The J gene is TRBJ1-2, the V gene TRBV7-2; weak D call: TRBD1 (6 bases). Germline assignment: CDR1 SGHTA and CDR2 FQGNSA. The ends were cut back, 5 bases at V and 0 bases at J, with 22 bases in the middle. The CDR3 runs 18 residues. The DNA of the CDR3 is TGTGCCAGCAGCCCATCCCCAGGACAGCCAAGTTCTAACTATGGCTACACCTTC. Protein product: CASSPSPGQPSSNYGYTF.

J is TRBJ1-2 and V is TRBV4-1; 9 bases fit TRBD1. CDR1 and CDR2 (germline): MGHRA, YSYEKL. J was trimmed by 4 bases and V by 0 bases; bases with no gene match: 3. The CDR3 spans 15 residues. The CDR3 protein is CASSQDQGQGYGYTF. CDR3 coding DNA: TGCGCCAGCAGCCAAGATCAGGGACAGGGCTATGGCTACACCTTC.

This chain connects TRBV5-5 to TRBJ1-2; D is uncertain. The CDR3 loop spans 15 amino acids. The germline gives CDR1 SGHKS, CDR2 YYEKEE (reference sequence). The germline V and J ends were trimmed by 0 bases and 6 bases, with 15 bases remaining between them. This CDR3 reads CASSLVPRPRDGYTF. The DNA of the CDR3 is TGTGCCAGCAGCTTGGTACCGCGGCCCCGAGATGGCTACACCTTC.

The chain has TRBV4-3 and TRBJ2-4; 10 bases agree with TRBD2. The CDR3 has 14 amino acids. Losses at the gene ends were 2 bases for V and 9 bases for J; bases not matched to a gene: 4. Germline CDR1 reads LGHNA; CDR2 reads YSLEER. Written as DNA, the CDR3 is TGCGCCAGCAGCCAAACTAGCGGGGCCCTCATTCAGTACTTC. Its translation is CASSQTSGALIQYF.

This rearrangement joins TRBV29-1 to TRBJ1-1; tentatively, D is TRBD1 (5 bases). Trimming removed 2 bases at V and 4 bases at J, with 14 bases between. This CDR3 comprises 14 residues. CDR1 is SQVTM, CDR2 ANQGSEA, per germline. DNA of the CDR3: TGCAGCGTTGAAAGGCAGGGTTTGGGCACTGAAGCTTTCTTT. As protein: CSVERQGLGTEAFF.